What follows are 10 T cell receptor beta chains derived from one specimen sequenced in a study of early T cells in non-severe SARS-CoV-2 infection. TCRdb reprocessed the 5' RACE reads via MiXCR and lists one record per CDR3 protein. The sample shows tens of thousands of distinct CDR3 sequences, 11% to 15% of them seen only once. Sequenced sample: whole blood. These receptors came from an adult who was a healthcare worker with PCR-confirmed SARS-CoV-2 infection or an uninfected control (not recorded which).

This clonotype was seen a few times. Written as DNA, the CDR3 is TGCAGCGTTGAAGAGACAGCTTCCACTGAAGCTTTCTTT. Protein sequence: CSVEETASTEAFF. The V and J genes are TRBV29-1 and TRBJ1-1; possibly TRBD1 for D (5 bases). This CDR3 is 13 amino acids long. V gave up 0 bases and J gave up 4 bases, with 9 bases separating them. Germline V lookup: CDR1 SQVTM, CDR2 ANQGSEA.

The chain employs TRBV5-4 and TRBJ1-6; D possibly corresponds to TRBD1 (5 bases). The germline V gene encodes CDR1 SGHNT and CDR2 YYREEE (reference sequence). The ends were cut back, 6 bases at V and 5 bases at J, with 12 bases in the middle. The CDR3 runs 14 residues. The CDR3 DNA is TGTGCCAGCACTTTGGGACGGGATAATTCACCCCTCCACTTT. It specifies CASTLGRDNSPLHF.

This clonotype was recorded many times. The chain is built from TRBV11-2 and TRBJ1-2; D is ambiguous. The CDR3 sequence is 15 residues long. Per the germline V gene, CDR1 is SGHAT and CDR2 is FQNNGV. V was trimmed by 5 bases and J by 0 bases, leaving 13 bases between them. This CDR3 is CASSPREAANYGYTF. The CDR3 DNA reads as TGTGCCAGCAGCCCTCGCGAGGCAGCTAACTATGGCTACACCTTC.

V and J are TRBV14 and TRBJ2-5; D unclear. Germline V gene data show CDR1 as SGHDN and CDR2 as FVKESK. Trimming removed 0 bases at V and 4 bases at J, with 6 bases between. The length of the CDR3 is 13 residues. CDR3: CASSQDHGETQYF. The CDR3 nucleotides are TGTGCCAGCAGCCAAGATCACGGAGAGACCCAGTACTTC.

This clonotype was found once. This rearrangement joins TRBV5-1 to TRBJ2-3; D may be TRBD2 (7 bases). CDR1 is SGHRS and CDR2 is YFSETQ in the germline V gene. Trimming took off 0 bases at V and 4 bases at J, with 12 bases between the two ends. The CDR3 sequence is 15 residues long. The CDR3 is CASSLVVGGPDTQYF. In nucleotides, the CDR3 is TGCGCCAGCAGCTTGGTGGTCGGGGGGCCAGATACGCAGTATTTT.

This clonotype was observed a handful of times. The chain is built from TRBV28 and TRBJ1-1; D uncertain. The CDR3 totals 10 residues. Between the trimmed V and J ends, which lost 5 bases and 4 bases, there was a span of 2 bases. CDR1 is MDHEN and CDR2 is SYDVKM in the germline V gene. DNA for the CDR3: TGTGCCAGCAGTCGCACTGAAGCTTTCTTT. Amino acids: CASSRTEAFF.

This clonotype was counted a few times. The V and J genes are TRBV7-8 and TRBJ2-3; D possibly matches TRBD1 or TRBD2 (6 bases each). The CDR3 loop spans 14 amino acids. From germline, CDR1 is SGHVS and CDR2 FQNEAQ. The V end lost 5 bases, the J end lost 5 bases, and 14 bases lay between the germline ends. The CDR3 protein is CASSTGTSVDTQYF. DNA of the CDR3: TGTGCCAGCAGCACAGGGACTTCTGTAGATACGCAGTATTTT.

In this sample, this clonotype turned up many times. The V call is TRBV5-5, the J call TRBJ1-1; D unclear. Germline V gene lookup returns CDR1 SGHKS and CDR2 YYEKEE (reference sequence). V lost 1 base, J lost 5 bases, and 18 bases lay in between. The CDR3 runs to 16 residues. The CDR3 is CASSLFEGYGRTEAFF. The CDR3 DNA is TGTGCCAGCAGCTTGTTCGAGGGTTACGGTCGGACTGAAGCTTTCTTT. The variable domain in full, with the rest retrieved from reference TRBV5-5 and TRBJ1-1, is DAGVTQSPTHLIKTRGQQVTLRCSPISGHKSVSWYQQVLGQGPQFIFQYYEKEERGRGNFPDRFSARQFPNYSSELNVNALLLGDSALYLCASSLFEGYGRTEAFFGQGTRLTVV.

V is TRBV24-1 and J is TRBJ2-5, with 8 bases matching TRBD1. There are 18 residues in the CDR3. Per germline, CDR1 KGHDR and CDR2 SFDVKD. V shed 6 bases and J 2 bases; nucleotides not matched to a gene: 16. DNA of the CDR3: TGTGCCACCAGTTCCTGGCGGGTCGGGACAGGTTATCAAGAGACCCAGTACTTC. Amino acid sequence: CATSSWRVGTGYQETQYF.

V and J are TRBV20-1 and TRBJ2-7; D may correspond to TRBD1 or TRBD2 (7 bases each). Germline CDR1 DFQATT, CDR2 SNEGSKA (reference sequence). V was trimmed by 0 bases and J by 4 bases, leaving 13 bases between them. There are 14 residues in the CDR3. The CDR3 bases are TGCAGTGCTAGAGATGGCAGGGGGGGATACGAGCAGTACTTC. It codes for CSARDGRGGYEQYF.